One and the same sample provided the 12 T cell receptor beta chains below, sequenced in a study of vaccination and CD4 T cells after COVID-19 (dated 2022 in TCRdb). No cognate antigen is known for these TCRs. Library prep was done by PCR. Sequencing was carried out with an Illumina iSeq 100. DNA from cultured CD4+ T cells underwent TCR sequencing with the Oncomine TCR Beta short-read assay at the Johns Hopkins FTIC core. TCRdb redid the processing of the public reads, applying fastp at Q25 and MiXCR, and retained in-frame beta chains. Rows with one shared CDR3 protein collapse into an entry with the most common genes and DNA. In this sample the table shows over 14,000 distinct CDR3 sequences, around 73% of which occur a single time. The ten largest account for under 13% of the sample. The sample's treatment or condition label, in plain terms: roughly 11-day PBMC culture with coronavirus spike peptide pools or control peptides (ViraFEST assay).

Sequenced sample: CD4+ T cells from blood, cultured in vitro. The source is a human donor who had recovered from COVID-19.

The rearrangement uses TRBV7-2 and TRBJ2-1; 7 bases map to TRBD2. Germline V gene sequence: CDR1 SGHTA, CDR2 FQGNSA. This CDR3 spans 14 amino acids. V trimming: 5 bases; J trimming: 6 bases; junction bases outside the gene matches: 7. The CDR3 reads CASSESGITNEQFF. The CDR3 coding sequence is TGTGCCAGCAGCGAGAGCGGGATTACCAATGAGCAGTTCTTC. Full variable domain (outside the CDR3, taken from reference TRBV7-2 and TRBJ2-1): GAGVSQSPSNKVTEKGKDVELRCDPISGHTALYWYRQSLGQGLEFLIYFQGNSAPDKSGLPSDRFSAERTGGSVSTLTIQRTQQEDSAVYLCASSESGITNEQFFGPGTRLTVL.

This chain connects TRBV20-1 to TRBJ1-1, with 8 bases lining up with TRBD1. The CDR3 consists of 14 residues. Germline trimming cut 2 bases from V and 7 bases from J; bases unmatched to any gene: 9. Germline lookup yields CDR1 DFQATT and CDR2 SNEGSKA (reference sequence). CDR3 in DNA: TGCAGTGCTAGACTACAGGGGGGGGATGATGAAGCTTTCTTT. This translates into CSARLQGGDDEAFF.

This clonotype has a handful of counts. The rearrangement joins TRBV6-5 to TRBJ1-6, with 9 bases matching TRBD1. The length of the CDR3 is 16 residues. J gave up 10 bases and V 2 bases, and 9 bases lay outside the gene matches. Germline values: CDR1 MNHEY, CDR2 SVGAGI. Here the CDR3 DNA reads TGTGCCAGCAGTTACCTAGCCGGGACAGGGACATCACCCCTCCACTTT. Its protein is CASSYLAGTGTSPLHF.

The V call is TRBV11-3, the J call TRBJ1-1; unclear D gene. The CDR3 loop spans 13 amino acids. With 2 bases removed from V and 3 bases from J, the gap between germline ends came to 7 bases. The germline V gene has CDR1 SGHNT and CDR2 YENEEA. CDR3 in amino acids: CASSLSSYTEAFF. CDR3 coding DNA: TGTGCCAGCAGCTTATCCTCGTACACTGAAGCTTTCTTT.

The CDR3 sequence is CASNQGLAVYEQYF. The CDR3 bases are TGTGCCAGCAATCAGGGACTAGCGGTATACGAGCAGTACTTC. This sequence joins TRBV6-2 or TRBV6-3 and TRBJ2-7, with 11 bases that match TRBD2. The germline CDR1 and CDR2 sequences are MNHEY and SVGEGT. Trimming took 7 bases from V and 4 from J; bases not matched to a gene: 6. The CDR3 contains 14 residues.

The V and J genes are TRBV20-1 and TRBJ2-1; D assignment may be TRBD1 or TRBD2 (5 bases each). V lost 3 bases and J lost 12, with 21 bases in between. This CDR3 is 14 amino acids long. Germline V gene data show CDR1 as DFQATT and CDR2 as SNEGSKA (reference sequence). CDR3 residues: CSASRGKRREGQFF. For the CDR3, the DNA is TGCAGTGCTAGTAGGGGAAAGCGGAGAGAGGGGCAGTTCTTC.

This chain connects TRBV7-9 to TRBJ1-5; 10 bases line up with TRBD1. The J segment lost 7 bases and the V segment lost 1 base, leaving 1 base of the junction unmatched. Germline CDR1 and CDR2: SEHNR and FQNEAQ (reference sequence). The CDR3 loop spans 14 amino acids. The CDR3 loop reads CASSLEGQGQPQHF. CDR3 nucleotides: TGTGCCAGCAGCTTAGAGGGACAGGGGCAGCCCCAGCATTTT.

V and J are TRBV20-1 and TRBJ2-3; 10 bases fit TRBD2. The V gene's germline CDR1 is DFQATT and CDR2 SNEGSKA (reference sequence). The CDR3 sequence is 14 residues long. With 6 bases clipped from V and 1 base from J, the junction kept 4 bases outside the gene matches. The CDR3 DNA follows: TGCAGTGCCCCCCTAGCGGGAGGCACAGATACGCAGTATTTT. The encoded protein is CSAPLAGGTDTQYF.

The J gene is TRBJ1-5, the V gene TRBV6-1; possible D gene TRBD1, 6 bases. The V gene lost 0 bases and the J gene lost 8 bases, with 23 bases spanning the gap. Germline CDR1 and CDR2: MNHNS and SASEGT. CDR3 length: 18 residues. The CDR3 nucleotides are TGTGCCAGCAGTGAAGCGTGGGGGGGCTCGGGTTCGTGGAAGCCCCAGCATTTT. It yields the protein CASSEAWGGSGSWKPQHF.

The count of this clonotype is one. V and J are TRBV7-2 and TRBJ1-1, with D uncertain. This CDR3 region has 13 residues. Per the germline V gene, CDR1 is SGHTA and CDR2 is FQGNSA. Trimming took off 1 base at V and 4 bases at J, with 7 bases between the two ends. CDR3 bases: TGTGCCAGCAGCTTAGTCGGTACCACTGAAGCTTTCTTT. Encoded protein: CASSLVGTTEAFF.

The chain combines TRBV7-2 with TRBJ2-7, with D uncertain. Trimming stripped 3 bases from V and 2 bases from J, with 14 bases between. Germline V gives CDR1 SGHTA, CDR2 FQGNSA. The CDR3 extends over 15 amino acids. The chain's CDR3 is CASSFLPIRTYEQYF. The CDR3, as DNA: TGTGCCAGCAGCTTCCTTCCGATCCGAACCTACGAGCAGTACTTC.

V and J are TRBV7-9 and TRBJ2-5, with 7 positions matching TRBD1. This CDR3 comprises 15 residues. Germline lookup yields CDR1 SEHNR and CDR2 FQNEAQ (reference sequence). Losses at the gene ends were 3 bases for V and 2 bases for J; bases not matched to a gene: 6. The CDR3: CASSFFGTEQETQYF. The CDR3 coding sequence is TGTGCCAGCAGCTTCTTCGGGACAGAACAAGAGACCCAGTACTTC.